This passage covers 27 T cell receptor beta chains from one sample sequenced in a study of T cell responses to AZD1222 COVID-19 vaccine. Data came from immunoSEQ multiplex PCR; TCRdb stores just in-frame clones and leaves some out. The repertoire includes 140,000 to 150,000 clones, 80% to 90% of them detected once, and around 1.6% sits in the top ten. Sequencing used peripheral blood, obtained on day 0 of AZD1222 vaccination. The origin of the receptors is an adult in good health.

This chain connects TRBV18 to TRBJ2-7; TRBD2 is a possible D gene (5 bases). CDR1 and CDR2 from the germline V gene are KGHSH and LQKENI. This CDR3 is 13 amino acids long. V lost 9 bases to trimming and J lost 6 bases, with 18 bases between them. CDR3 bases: TGTGCCAGTTCCCACGGGGATCTGGGCGAGCAGTACTTC. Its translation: CASSHGDLGEQYF.

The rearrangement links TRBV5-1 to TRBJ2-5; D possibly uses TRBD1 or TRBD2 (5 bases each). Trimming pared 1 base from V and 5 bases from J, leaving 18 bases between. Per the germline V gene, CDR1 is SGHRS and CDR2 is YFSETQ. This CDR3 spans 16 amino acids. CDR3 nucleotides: TGCGCCAGCAGCTTGAGTGGCAGTGGGGGTCGGGAGACCCAGTACTTC. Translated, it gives CASSLSGSGGRETQYF.

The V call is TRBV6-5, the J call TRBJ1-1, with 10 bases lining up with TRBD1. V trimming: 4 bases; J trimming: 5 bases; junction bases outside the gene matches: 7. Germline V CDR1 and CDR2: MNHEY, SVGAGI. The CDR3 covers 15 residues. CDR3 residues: CASSFAGQGSTEAFF. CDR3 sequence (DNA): TGTGCCAGCAGTTTCGCGGGACAGGGGTCAACTGAAGCTTTCTTT.

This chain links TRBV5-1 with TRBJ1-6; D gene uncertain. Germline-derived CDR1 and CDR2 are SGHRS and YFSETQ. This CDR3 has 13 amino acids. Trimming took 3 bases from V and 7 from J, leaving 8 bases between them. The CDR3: CASSSDLNSPLHF. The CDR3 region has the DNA TGCGCCAGCAGCTCCGATCTGAATTCACCCCTCCACTTT.

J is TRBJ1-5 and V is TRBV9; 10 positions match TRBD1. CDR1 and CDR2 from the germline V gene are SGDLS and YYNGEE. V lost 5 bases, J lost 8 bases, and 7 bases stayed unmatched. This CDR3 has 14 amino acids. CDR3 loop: CASSAGTGAKPQHF. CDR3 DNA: TGTGCCAGCAGTGCCGGGACAGGGGCCAAGCCCCAGCATTTT.

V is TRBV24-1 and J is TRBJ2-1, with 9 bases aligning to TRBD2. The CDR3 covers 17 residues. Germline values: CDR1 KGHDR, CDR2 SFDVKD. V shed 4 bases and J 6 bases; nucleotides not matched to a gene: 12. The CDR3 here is CATSEYLRGGRVNEQFF. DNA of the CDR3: TGTGCCACCAGTGAATATTTGAGAGGCGGGAGGGTCAATGAGCAGTTCTTC.

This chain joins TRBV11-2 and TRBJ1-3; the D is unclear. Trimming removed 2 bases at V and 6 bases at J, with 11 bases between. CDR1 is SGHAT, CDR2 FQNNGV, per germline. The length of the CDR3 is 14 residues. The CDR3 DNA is TGTGCCAGCAGCTTAAGAGGGCGGGAAAACACCATATATTTT. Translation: CASSLRGRENTIYF.

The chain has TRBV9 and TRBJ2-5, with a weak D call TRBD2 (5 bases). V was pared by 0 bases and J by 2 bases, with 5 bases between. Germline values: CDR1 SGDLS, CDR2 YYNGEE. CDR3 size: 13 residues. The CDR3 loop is CASSVAGQETQYF. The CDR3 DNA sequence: TGTGCCAGCAGCGTAGCGGGACAAGAGACCCAGTACTTC.

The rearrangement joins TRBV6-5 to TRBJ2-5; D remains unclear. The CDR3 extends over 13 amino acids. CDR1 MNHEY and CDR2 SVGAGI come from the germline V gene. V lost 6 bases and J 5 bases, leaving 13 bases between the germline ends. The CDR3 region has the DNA TGTGCCAGCAGGCCGTCTATGGGGGAGACCCAGTACTTC. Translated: CASRPSMGETQYF.

The CDR3 coding sequence is TGTGCCAGCAGCTTAAGAAGTCTAGCGGGGGGGCTGGTTCCCCATGAGCAGTTCTTC. Residues: CASSLRSLAGGLVPHEQFF. The chain recombines TRBV11-3 with TRBJ2-1; the match to TRBD2 covers 12 bases. The CDR3 covers 19 residues. The junction had 16 bases not matched to a gene; V was cut back by 2 bases and J by 8 bases. Germline V CDR1 and CDR2: SGHNT, YENEEA. Looking up the rest from reference TRBV11-3 and TRBJ2-1 gives the full variable domain: EAGVVQSPRYKIIEKKQPVAFWCNPISGHNTLYWYLQNLGQGPELLIRYENEEAVDDSQLPKDRFSAERLKGVDSTLKIQPAELGDSAVYLCASSLRSLAGGLVPHEQFFGPGTRLTVL.

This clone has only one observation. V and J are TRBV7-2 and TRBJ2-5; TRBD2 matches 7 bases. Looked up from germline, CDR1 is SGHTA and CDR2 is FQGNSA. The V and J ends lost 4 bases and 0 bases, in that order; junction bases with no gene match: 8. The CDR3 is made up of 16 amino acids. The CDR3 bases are TGTGCCAGCAGCTCCCCCGCGGGGGTAAACCAAGAGACCCAGTACTTC. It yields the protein CASSSPAGVNQETQYF.

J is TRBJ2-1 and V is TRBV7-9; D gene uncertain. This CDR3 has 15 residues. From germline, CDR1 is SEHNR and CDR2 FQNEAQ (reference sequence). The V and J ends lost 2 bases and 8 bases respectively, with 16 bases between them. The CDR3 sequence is CASSLMPLRVDEQFF. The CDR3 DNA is TGTGCCAGCAGCTTAATGCCATTAAGGGTCGATGAGCAGTTCTTC.

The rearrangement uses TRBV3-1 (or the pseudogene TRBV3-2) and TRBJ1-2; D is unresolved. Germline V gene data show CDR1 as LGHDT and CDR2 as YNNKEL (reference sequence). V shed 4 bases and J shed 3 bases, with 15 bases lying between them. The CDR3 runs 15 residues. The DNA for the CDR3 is TGTGCCAGCAGCCCGTTTGGACGGGGTGACTATGGCTACACCTTC. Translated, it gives CASSPFGRGDYGYTF.

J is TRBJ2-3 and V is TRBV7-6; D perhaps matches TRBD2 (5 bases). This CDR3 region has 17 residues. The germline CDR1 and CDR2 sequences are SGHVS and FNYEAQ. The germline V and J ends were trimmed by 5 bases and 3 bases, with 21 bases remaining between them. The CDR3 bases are TGTGCCAGCAGCGCCGCTCCCCTTGCGGGCTATACAGATACGCAGTATTTT. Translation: CASSAAPLAGYTDTQYF.

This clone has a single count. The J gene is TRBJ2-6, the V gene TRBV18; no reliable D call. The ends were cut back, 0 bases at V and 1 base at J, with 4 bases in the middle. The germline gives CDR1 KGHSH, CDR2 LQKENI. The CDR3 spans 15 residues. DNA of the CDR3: TGTGCCAGCTCACCACCGAATTCTGGGGCCAACGTCCTGACTTTC. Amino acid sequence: CASSPPNSGANVLTF.

The CDR3 loop reads CASSGDSPLHF. DNA of the CDR3: TGTGCCAGCTCAGGGGATTCACCCCTCCACTTT. The chain joins TRBV18 to TRBJ1-6; D gene uncertain. Per the germline V gene, CDR1 is KGHSH and CDR2 is LQKENI. The CDR3 contains 11 residues. Trimming left V 5 bases short and J 8 bases short, with 4 bases between.

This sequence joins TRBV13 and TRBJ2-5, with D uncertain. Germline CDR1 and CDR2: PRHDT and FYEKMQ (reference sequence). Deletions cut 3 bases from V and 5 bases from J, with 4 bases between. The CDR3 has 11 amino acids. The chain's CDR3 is CASSFSETQYF. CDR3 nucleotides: TGTGCCAGCAGCTTTTCGGAGACCCAGTACTTC.

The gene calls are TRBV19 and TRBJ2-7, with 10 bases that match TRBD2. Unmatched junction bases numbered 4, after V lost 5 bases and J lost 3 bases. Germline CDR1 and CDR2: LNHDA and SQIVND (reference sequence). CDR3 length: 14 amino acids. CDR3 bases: TGTGCCAGTAGTCGCTCTAGCGGGAGCTACGAGCAGTACTTC. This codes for CASSRSSGSYEQYF.

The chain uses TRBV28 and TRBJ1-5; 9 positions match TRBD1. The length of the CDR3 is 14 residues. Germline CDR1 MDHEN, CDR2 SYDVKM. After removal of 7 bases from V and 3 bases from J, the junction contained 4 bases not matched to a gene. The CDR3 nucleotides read TGTGCCAGCACCAGGGACAGGGTCAATCAGCCCCAGCATTTT. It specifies CASTRDRVNQPQHF.

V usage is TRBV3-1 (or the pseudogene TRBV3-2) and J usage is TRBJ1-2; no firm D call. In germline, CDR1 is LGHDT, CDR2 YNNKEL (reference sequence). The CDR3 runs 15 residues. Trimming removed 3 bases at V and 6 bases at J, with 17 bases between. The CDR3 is CASSHREGSRNGYTF. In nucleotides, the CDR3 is TGTGCCAGCAGCCACCGAGAGGGCAGCCGAAATGGCTACACCTTC.

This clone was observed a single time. The DNA for the CDR3 is TGTGCCAGCAGCCGATTCAAGAACACTGAAGCTTTCTTT. Protein sequence: CASSRFKNTEAFF. The chain carries TRBV14 and TRBJ1-1; D gene unclear. CDR1 is SGHDN and CDR2 is FVKESK in the germline V gene. V was clipped by 4 bases and J by 1 base, with 7 bases between them. The CDR3 spans 13 residues.

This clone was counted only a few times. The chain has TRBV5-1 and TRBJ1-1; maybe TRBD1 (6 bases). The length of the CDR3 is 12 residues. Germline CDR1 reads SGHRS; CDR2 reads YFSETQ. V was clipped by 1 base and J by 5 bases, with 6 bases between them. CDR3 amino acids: CASSLTGTEAFF. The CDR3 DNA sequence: TGCGCCAGCAGCTTGACAGGGACTGAAGCTTTCTTT.

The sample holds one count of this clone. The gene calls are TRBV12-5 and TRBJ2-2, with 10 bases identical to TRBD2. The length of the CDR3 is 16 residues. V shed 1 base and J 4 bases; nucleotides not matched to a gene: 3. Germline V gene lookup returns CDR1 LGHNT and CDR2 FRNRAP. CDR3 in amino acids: CASGLGASGSTGELFF. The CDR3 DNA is TGTGCTAGTGGTTTGGGGGCTAGCGGGAGCACCGGGGAGCTGTTTTTT.

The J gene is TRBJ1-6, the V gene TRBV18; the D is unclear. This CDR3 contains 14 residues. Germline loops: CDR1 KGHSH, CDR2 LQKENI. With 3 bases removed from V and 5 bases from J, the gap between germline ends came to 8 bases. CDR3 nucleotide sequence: TGTGCCAGCTCACCGGACCGCCATAATTCACCCCTCCACTTT. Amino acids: CASSPDRHNSPLHF.

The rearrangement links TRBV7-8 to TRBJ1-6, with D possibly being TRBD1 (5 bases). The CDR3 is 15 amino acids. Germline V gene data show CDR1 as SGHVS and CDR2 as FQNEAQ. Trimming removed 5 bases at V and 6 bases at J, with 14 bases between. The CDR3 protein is CASSLGVLSNSPLHF. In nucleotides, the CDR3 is TGTGCCAGCAGCCTAGGGGTTCTATCTAATTCACCCCTCCACTTT.

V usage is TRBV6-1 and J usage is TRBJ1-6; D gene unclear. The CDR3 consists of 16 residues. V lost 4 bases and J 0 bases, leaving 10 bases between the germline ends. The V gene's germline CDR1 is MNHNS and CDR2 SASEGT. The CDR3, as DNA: TGTGCCAGCAGTGTCGTCCGGAGCTCCTATAATTCACCCCTCCACTTT. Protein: CASSVVRSSYNSPLHF.

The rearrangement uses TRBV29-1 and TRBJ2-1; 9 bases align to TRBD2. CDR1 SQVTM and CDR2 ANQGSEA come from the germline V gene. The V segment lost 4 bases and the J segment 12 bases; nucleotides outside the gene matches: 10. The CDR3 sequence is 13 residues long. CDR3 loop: CSVGTRGGEGQFF. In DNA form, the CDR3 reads TGCAGCGTTGGGACTCGCGGGGGGGAAGGGCAGTTCTTC.